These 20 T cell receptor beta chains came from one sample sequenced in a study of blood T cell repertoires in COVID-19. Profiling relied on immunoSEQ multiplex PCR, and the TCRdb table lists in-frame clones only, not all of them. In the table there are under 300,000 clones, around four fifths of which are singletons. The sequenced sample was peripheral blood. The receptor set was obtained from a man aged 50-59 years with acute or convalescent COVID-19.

The CDR3, as DNA: TGTGCCAGCAGTTATGGCAGGCGCTCTGGAAACACCATATATTTT. Its protein is CASSYGRRSGNTIYF. The chain recombines TRBV6-5 with TRBJ1-3, with D hard to call. The germline CDR1 and CDR2 sequences are MNHEY and SVGAGI. The CDR3 sequence is 15 residues long. V gave up 3 bases and J gave up 0 bases, with 9 bases separating them.

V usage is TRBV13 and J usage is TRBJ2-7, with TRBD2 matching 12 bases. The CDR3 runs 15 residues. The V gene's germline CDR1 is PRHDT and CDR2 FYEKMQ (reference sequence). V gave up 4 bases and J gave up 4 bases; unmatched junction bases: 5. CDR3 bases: TGTGCCAGCAGCTCTGAGACTAGCGGGAGATACGAGCAGTACTTC. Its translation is CASSSETSGRYEQYF.

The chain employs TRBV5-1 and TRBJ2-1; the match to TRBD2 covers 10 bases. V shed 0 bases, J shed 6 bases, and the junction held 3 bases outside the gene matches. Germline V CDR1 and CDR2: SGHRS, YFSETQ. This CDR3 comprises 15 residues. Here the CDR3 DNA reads TGCGCCAGCAGCTTGGGACTAGCGGGCTCCAATGAGCAGTTCTTC. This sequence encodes CASSLGLAGSNEQFF. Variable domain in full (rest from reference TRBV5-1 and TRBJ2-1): KAGVTQTPRYLIKTRGQQVTLSCSPISGHRSVSWYQQTPGQGLQFLFEYFSETQRNKGNFPGRFSGRQFSNSRSEMNVSTLELGDSALYLCASSLGLAGSNEQFFGPGTRLTVL.

The CDR3 nucleotides are TGTGCCAGCAGTCCTACGACAGGGAACTATGGCTACACCTTC. Its translation is CASSPTTGNYGYTF. This rearrangement joins TRBV27 to TRBJ1-2; 7 nucleotides agree with TRBD1. The CDR3 runs to 14 residues. Germline V gene lookup returns CDR1 MNHEY and CDR2 SMNVEV (reference sequence). Unmatched junction bases numbered 5, after V lost 5 bases and J lost 2 bases.

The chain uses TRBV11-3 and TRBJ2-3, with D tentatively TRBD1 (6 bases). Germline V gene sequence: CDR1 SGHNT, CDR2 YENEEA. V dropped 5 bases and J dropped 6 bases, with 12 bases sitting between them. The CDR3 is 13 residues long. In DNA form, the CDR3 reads TGTGCCAGCAGCGCGCAGGGGCGGGATACGCAGTATTTT. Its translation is CASSAQGRDTQYF.

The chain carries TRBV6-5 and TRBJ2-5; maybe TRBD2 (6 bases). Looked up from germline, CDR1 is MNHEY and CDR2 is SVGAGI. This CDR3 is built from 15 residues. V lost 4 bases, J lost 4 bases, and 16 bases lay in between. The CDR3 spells CASSSLASGSETQYF. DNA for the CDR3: TGTGCCAGCAGTTCCCTAGCGTCAGGGTCAGAGACCCAGTACTTC.

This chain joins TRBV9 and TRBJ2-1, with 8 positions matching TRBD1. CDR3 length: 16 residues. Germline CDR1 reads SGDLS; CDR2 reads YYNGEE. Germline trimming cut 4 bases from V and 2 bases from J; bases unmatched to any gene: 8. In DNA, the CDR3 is TGTGCCAGCAGCACCTCAGGGGGCGTCCCCTACAATGAGCAGTTCTTC. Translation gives CASSTSGGVPYNEQFF.

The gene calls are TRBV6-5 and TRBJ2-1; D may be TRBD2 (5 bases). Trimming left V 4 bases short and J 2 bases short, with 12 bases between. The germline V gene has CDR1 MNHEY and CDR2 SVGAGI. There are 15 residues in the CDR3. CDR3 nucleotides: TGTGCCAGCAGTTCACCACTAGTACCCTACAATGAGCAGTTCTTC. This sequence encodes CASSSPLVPYNEQFF.

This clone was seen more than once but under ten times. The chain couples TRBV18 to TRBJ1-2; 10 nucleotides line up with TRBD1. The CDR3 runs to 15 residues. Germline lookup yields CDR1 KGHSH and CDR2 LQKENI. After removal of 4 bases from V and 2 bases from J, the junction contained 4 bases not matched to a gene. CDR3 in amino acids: CASSQPGQGNYGYTF. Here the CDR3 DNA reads TGTGCCAGCTCACAACCGGGACAGGGGAACTATGGCTACACCTTC. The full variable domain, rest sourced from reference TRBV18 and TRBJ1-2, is NAGVMQNPRHLVRRRGQEARLRCSPMKGHSHVYWYRQLPEEGLKFMVYLQKENIIDESGMPKERFSAEFPKEGPSILRIQQVVRGDSAAYFCASSQPGQGNYGYTFGSGTRLTVV.

The CDR3 loop reads CAISESGGQGQPQHF. Here the CDR3 DNA reads TGTGCCATCAGTGAGTCCGGGGGGCAAGGGCAGCCCCAGCATTTT. The genes are TRBV10-3 and TRBJ1-5; a possible D gene is TRBD1 (6 bases). The V end was cut by 0 bases, the J end by 7 bases, with 13 bases between. There are 15 residues in the CDR3. CDR1 is ENHRY, CDR2 SYGVKD, per germline.

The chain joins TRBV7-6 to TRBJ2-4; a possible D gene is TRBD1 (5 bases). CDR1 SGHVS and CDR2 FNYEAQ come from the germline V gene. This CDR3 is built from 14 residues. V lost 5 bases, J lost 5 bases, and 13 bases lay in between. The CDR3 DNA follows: TGTGCCAGCAGCCCCGGGCAGGGTCAAAACATTCAGTACTTC. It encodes CASSPGQGQNIQYF.

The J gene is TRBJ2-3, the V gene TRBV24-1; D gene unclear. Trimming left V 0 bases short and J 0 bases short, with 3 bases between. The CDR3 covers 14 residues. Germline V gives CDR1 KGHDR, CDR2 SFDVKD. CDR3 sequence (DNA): TGTGCCACCAGTGATTTGCGGAGCACAGATACGCAGTATTTT. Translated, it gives CATSDLRSTDTQYF.

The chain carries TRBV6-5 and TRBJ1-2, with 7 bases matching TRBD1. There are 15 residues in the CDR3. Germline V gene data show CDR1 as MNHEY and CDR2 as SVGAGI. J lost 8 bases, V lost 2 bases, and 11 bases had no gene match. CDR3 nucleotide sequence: TGTGCCAGCAGTTACACCTATGGACAGGCGCGCGGCTACACCTTC. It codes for CASSYTYGQARGYTF.

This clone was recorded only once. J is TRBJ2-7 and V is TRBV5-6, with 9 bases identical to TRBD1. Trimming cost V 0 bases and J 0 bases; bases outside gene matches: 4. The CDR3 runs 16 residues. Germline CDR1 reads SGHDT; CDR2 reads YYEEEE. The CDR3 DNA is TGTGCCAGCAGCTTGGACGGGACAGGGAGCTCCTACGAGCAGTACTTC. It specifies CASSLDGTGSSYEQYF. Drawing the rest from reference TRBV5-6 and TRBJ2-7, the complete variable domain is DAGVTQSPTHLIKTRGQQVTLRCSPKSGHDTVSWYQQALGQGPQFIFQYYEEEERQRGNFPDRFSGHQFPNYSSELNVNALLLGDSALYLCASSLDGTGSSYEQYFGPGTRLTVT.

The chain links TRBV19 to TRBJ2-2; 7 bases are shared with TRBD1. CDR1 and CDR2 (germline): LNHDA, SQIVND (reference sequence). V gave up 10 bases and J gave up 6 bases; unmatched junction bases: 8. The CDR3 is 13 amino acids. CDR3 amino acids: CATSRQGSGELFF. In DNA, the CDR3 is TGTGCCACTTCAAGACAGGGCTCCGGGGAGCTGTTTTTT.

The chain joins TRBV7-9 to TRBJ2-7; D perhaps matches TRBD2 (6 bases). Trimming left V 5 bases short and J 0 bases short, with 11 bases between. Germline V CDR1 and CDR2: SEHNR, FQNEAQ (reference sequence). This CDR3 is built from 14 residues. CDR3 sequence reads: CASSPRGVSYEQYF. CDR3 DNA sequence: TGTGCCAGCAGCCCCCGCGGGGTCTCCTACGAGCAGTACTTC.

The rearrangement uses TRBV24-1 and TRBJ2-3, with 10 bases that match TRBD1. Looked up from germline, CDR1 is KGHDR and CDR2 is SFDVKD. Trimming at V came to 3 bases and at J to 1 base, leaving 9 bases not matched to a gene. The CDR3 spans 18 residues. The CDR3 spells CATSDPFAGTGGTDTQYF. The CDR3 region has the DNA TGTGCCACCAGTGATCCCTTCGCCGGGACAGGGGGCACAGATACGCAGTATTTT.

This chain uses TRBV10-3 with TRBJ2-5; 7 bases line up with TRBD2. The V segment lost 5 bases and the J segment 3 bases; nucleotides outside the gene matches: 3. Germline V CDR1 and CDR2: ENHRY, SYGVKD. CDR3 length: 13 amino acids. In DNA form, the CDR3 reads TGTGCCATCAGTTCTCTAGCGGAAGAGACCCAGTACTTC. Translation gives CAISSLAEETQYF.

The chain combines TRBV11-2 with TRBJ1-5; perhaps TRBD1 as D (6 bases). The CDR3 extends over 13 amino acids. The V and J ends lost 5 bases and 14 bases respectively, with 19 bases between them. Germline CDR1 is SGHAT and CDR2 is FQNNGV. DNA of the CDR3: TGTGCCAGCAGCCAGAGGCCGGACAGCGCTAAGCATTTT. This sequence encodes CASSQRPDSAKHF.

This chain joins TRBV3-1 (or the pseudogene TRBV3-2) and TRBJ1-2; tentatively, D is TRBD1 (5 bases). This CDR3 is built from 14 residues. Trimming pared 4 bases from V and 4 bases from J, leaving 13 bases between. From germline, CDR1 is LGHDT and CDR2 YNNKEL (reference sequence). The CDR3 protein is CASSPAGLPYGYTF. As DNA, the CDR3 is TGTGCCAGCAGCCCAGCGGGACTCCCCTATGGCTACACCTTC.